The 4 T cell receptor beta chains below were found in one sample sequenced in a study of cytomegalovirus exposure and HLA in healthy donors. The PCR employed 60 Vbeta primers together with 13 Jbeta primers. TCRdb keeps only in-frame clones here, not all; method: immunoSEQ multiplex PCR. The repertoire shows about 120,000 clones; the top ten hold around 3.6%. The sample comprised PBMCs. Receptors were obtained from a young man in good health and CMV-seronegative.

V is TRBV27 and J is TRBJ1-1; D gene ambiguous. Germline V gives CDR1 MNHEY, CDR2 SMNVEV (reference sequence). V was pared by 2 bases and J by 1 base, with 11 bases between. CDR3 length: 15 residues. CDR3 bases: TGTGCCAGCAGTTTACTGCCGGGTGGGAACACTGAAGCTTTCTTT. It codes for CASSLLPGGNTEAFF.

V is TRBV5-6 and J is TRBJ2-1, with 11 bases fitting TRBD2. Per germline, CDR1 SGHDT and CDR2 YYEEEE. The V gene end was trimmed by 3 bases and the J gene end by 4 bases; junction bases not matched to a gene: 9. The CDR3 covers 17 residues. The CDR3 DNA follows: TGTGCCAGCAGCTCCGCGCGGGGACTAGCGGCTTACAATGAGCAGTTCTTC. It encodes CASSSARGLAAYNEQFF. The full variable domain, its missing parts supplied by reference TRBV5-6 and TRBJ2-1, is DAGVTQSPTHLIKTRGQQVTLRCSPKSGHDTVSWYQQALGQGPQFIFQYYEEEERQRGNFPDRFSGHQFPNYSSELNVNALLLGDSALYLCASSSARGLAAYNEQFFGPGTRLTVL.

The chain couples TRBV6-6 to TRBJ2-1; 8 bases are shared with TRBD2. Germline V CDR1 and CDR2: MNHNY, SVGAGI (reference sequence). CDR3 length: 14 amino acids. The V segment lost 8 bases and the J segment 6 bases; nucleotides outside the gene matches: 9. CDR3 protein: CASRGEREFNEQFF. The CDR3 DNA reads as TGTGCCAGCCGGGGGGAGCGGGAGTTCAATGAGCAGTTCTTC.

The V call is TRBV7-9, the J call TRBJ2-1; D remains unclear. The V end was cut by 1 base, the J end by 0 bases, with 7 bases between. CDR1 is SEHNR and CDR2 is FQNEAQ in the germline V gene (reference sequence). This CDR3 has 15 residues. CDR3 nucleotides: TGTGCCAGCAGCTTAGGACTGGACTCCTACAATGAGCAGTTCTTC. Protein: CASSLGLDSYNEQFF. Supplemented by reference TRBV7-9 and TRBJ2-1, the full variable domain reads DTGVSQNPRHKITKRGQNVTFRCDPISEHNRLYWYRQTLGQGPEFLTYFQNEAQLEKSRLLSDRFSAERPKGSFSTLEIQRTEQGDSAMYLCASSLGLDSYNEQFFGPGTRLTVL.